This TCR beta chain came from a study of T cell repertoires in cytomegalovirus infection. The ends lost 5 bases at V and 6 bases at J; junction bases unmatched: 6. The CDR3 extends over 14 amino acids. Germline loops: CDR1 SGHTA, CDR2 FQGNSA. To note about this clonotype: Its antigen is not identified.

TCRdb passed the reads through MiXCR, listing each CDR3 protein once. Of around 550,000 distinct CDR3 sequences listed, around 27% were seen once; the top ten hold about 12%. Findings and caveats of the study: Clonotypes of TCR beta that were HLA-C-restricted and CMV-specific dominated the ex vivo response. Public TCR beta family frequency separated CMV-and-HLA carriers, including in an independent cohort.

Sample: PBMCs. The chain carries TRBV7-2 and TRBJ2-3; 9 nucleotides agree with TRBD2. This sequence originates from a human donor in good health (CMV status not recorded). Some clones in this sample may be carry-over from other donors' samples. Here the CDR3 DNA reads TGTGCCAGCAGCCTTAGCGGGGGCTCGGATACGCAGTATTTT. Protein: CASSLSGGSDTQYF. The full variable domain, in which reference TRBV7-2 and TRBJ2-3 provide the parts outside the CDR3, is GAGVSQSPSNKVTEKGKDVELRCDPISGHTALYWYRQSLGQGLEFLIYFQGNSAPDKSGLPSDRFSAERTGGSVSTLTIQRTQQEDSAVYLCASSLSGGSDTQYFGPGTRLTVL.